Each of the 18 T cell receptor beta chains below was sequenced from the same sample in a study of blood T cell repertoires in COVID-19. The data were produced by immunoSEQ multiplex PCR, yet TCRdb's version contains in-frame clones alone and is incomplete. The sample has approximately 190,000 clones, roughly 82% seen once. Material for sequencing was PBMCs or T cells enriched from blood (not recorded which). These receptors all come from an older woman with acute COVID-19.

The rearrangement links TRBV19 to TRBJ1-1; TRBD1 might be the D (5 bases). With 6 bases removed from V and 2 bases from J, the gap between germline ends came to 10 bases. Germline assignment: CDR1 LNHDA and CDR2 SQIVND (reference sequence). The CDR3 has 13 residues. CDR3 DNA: TGTGCCAGTAGCCAGACAGTAAACACTGAAGCTTTCTTT. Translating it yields CASSQTVNTEAFF.

In DNA form, the CDR3 reads TGTGCCACCAGCAGACCGACTAGCGGGAGCCACGAGCAGTACTTC. It specifies CATSRPTSGSHEQYF. V gene TRBV15 combines with J gene TRBJ2-7; 12 bases align to TRBD2. J was trimmed by 5 bases and V by 2 bases; bases with no gene match: 4. The CDR3 is 15 amino acids. Germline V gene lookup returns CDR1 LNHNV and CDR2 YYDKDF (reference sequence).

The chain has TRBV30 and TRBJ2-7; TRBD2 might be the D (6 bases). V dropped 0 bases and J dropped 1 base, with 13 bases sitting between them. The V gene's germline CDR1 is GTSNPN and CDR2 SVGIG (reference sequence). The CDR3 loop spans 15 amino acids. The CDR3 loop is CAWSVDAGQSYEQYV. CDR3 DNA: TGTGCCTGGAGTGTAGATGCGGGGCAGTCCTACGAGCAGTACGTC.

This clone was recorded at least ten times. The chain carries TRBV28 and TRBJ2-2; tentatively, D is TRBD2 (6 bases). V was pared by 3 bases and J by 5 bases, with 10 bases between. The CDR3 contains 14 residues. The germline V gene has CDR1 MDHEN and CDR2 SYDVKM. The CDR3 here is CASSFTSITGELFF. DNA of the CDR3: TGTGCCAGCAGTTTCACTAGCATTACCGGGGAGCTGTTTTTT.

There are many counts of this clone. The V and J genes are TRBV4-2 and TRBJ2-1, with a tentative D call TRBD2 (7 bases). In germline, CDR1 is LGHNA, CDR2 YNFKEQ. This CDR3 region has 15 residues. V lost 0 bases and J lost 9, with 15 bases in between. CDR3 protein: CASSQDEGGGGEQFF. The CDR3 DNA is TGTGCCAGCAGCCAAGATGAGGGGGGGGGCGGTGAGCAGTTCTTC.

The CDR3: CASRPVDSGGANEQFF. CDR3 in DNA: TGTGCCAGCAGGCCGGTTGATAGCGGGGGGGCAAATGAGCAGTTCTTC. The chain joins TRBV7-9 to TRBJ2-1; TRBD2 agrees at 11 bases. The CDR3 loop spans 16 amino acids. Germline V gene data show CDR1 as SEHNR and CDR2 as FQNEAQ (reference sequence). Losses at the gene ends were 6 bases for V and 7 bases for J; bases not matched to a gene: 11.

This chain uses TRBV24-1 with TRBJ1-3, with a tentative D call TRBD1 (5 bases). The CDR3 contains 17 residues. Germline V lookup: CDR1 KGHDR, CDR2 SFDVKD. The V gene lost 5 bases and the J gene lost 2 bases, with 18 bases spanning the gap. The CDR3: CATSGLPAGITGNTIYF. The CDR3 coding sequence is TGTGCCACCAGTGGCCTCCCCGCAGGGATCACTGGAAACACCATATATTTT.

CDR3 in amino acids: CASTSRDRATNEKLFF. Here the CDR3 DNA reads TGTGCCAGCACGTCCCGGGACAGGGCAACTAATGAAAAACTGTTTTTT. The V call is TRBV27, the J call TRBJ1-4; TRBD1 aligns across 9 bases. The CDR3 totals 16 residues. V was pared by 7 bases and J by 0 bases, with 6 bases of the junction left unmatched. Germline V gene lookup returns CDR1 MNHEY and CDR2 SMNVEV (reference sequence).

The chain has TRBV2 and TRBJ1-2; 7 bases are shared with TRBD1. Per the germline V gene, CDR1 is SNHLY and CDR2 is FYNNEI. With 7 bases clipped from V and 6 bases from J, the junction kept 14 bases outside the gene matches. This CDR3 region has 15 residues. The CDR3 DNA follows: TGTGCCAGCACAGGCCTAGGGGGCGAGAACAATGGCTACACCTTC. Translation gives CASTGLGGENNGYTF.

CDR3 sequence reads: CAGGGGGGYTF. CDR3 in DNA: TGTGCCGGAGGGGGCGGTGGTGGCTACACCTTC. The chain is built from TRBV12-3 or TRBV12-4 and TRBJ1-2, with 7 bases aligning to TRBD1. CDR3 length: 11 residues. After removal of 11 bases from V and 7 bases from J, the junction contained 7 bases not matched to a gene.

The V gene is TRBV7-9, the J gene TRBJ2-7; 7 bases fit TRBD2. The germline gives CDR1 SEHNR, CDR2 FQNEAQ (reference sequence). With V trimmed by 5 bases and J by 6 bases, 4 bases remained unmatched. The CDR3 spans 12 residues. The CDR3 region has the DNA TGTGCCAGCAGCCCAGGGAGGGGCGAGCAGTACGTC. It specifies CASSPGRGEQYV.

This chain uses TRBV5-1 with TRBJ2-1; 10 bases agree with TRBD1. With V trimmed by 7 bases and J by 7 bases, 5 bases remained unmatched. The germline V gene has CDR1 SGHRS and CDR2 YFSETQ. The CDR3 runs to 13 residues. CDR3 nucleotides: TGCGCCAGCGCCGGGACAGGGGTGAATGAGCAGTTCTTC. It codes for CASAGTGVNEQFF.

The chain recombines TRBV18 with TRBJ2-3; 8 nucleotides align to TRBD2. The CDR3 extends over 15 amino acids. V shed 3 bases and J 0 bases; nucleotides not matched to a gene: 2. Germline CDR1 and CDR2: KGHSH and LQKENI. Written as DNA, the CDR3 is TGTGCCAGCTCACCCCAGCGGGGGAGCACAGATACGCAGTATTTT. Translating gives CASSPQRGSTDTQYF.

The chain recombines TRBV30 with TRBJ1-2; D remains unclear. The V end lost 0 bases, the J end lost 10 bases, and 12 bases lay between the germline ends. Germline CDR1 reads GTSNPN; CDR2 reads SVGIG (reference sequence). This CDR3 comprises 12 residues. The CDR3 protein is CAWSVPGRSYTF. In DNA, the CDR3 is TGTGCCTGGAGTGTACCTGGCAGATCCTACACCTTC.

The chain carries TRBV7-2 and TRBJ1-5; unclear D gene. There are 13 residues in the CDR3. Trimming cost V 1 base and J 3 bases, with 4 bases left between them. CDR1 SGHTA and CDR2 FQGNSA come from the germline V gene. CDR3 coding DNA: TGTGCCAGCAGCTTAGTCGTCAATCAGCCCCAGCATTTT. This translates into CASSLVVNQPQHF.

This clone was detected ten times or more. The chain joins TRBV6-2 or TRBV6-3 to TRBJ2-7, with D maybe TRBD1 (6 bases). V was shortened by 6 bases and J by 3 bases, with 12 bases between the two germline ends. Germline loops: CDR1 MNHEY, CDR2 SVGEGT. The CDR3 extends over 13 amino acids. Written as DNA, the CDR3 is TGTGCCAGCAGCGGGACATACTACTACGAGCAGTACTTC. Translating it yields CASSGTYYYEQYF.

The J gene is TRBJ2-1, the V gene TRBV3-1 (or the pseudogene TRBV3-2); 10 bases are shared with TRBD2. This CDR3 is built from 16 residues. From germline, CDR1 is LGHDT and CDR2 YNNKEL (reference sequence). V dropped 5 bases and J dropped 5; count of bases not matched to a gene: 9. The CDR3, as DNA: TGTGCCAGCAGCTGTCATAGCGGGGGGCCCCACAATGAGCAGTTCTTC. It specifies CASSCHSGGPHNEQFF.

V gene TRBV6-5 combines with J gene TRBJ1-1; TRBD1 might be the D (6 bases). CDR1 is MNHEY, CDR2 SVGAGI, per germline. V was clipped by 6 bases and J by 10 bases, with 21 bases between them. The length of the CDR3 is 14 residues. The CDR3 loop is CASSRTGQVVSAFF. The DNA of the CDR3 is TGTGCCAGCAGCCGGACGGGACAAGTTGTGTCAGCTTTCTTT.